Each of the 2 T cell receptor beta chains below was sequenced from the same sample in a study of response to subunit inactivated influenza vaccine. Via MiXCR, TCRdb re-called the RT-PCR reads, giving one row per CDR3 protein. The repertoire includes approximately 680,000 distinct CDR3 sequences, 15% to 17% of them detected once, and roughly 11% sits in the top ten. Sequencing used PBMCs from blood, obtained 12 days after vaccination. The receptors here all came from a man aged 50-59 years who received an inactivated influenza vaccine.

There are a few counts of this clonotype. The V and J genes are TRBV5-1 and TRBJ2-3; TRBD2 is a possible D gene (6 bases). V was cut by 2 bases and J by 5 bases, with 12 bases left in between. This CDR3 region has 14 residues. CDR1 and CDR2 from the germline V gene are SGHRS and YFSETQ. The CDR3 is CASSFTRLEDTQYF. The CDR3 DNA is TGCGCCAGCAGCTTCACTAGACTAGAAGATACGCAGTATTTT.

The rearrangement links TRBV5-5 to TRBJ2-1, with TRBD1 matching 9 bases. The CDR3 runs to 15 residues. Germline-derived CDR1 and CDR2 are SGHKS and YYEKEE (reference sequence). J lost 5 bases, V lost 0 bases, and 3 bases had no gene match. Here the CDR3 reads CASSLAGTGHNEQFF. Here the CDR3 DNA reads TGTGCCAGCAGCTTGGCAGGGACAGGGCACAATGAGCAGTTCTTC.